The present TCR beta chain was sequenced within a study of T cell responses to AZD1222 COVID-19 vaccine. The table lists this clone with a count of one. The CDR3 runs 16 residues. V shed 0 bases and J shed 1 base, with 13 bases lying between them. Germline values: CDR1 SGHKS, CDR2 YYEKEE (reference sequence). The repertoire was sequenced with immunoSEQ multiplex PCR; TCRdb's copy has only in-frame clones and lacks some. The sample has about 120,000 clones, about 90% seen once. The specimen comprised peripheral blood, sampled on day 0 of AZD1222 vaccination. This chain uses TRBV5-5 with TRBJ2-5; no definite D call. This TCR was sampled from an adult in good health. The CDR3 protein is CASSLAVDGPQETQYF. CDR3 nucleotides: TGTGCCAGCAGCTTGGCCGTCGACGGCCCCCAAGAGACCCAGTACTTC.